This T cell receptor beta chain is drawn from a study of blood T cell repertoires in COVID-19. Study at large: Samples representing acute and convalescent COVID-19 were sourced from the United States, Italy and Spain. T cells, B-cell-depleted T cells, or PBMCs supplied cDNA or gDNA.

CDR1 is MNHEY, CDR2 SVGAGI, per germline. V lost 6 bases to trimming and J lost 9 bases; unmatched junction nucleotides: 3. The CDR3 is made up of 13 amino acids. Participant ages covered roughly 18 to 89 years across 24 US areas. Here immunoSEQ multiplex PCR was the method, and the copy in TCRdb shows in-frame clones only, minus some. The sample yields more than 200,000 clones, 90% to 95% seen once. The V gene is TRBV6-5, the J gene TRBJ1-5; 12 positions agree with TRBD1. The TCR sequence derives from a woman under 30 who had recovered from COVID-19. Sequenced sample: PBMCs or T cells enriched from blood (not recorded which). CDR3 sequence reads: CASRRDRGRPQHF. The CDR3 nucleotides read TGTGCCAGCAGACGGGACAGGGGGCGGCCCCAGCATTTT.